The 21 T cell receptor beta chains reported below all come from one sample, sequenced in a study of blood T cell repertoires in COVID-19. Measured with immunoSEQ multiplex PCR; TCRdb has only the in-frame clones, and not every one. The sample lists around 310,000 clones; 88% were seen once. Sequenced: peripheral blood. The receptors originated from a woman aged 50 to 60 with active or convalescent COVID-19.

CDR3 amino acids: CASRGQGAWTEAFF. CDR3 sequence (DNA): TGTGCCAGCAGGGGACAGGGGGCTTGGACTGAAGCTTTCTTT. J is TRBJ1-1 and V is TRBV28; 12 positions agree with TRBD1. Germline-derived CDR1 and CDR2 are MDHEN and SYDVKM. Trimming at V came to 6 bases and at J to 5 bases, leaving 4 bases not matched to a gene. This CDR3 is built from 14 residues.

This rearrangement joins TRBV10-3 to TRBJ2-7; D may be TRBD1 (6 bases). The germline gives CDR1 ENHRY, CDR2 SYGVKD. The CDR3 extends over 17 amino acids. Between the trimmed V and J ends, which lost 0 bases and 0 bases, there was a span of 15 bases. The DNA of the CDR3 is TGTGCCATCAGTGAGTCGGAGATGCAGGGGTTCTCCTACGAGCAGTACTTC. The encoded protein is CAISESEMQGFSYEQYF.

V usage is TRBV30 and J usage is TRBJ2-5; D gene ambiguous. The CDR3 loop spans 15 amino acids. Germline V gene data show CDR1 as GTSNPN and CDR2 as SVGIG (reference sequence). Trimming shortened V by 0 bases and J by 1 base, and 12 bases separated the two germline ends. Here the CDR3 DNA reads TGTGCCTGGAGTGTAATCACTACCCTCCAAGAGACCCAGTACTTC. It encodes CAWSVITTLQETQYF.

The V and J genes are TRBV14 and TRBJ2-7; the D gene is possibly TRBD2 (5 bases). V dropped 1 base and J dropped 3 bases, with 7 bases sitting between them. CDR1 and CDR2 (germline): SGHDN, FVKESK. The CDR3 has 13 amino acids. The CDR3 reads CASSQVRDYEQYF. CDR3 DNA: TGTGCCAGCAGCCAAGTTCGGGACTACGAGCAGTACTTC.

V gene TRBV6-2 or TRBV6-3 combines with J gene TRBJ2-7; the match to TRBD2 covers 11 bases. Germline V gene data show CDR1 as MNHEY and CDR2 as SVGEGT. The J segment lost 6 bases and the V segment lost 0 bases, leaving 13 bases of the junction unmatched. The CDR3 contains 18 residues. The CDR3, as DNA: TGTGCCAGCAGTTACTCTACTAGCGGGAGCCGCCCTGGGGGCGAGCAGTACTTC. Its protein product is CASSYSTSGSRPGGEQYF.

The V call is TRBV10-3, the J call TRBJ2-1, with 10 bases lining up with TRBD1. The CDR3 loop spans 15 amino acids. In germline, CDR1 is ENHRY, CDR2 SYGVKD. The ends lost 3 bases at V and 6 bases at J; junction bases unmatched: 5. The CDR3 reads CAISESGTGVNEQFF. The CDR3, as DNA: TGTGCCATCAGTGAAAGCGGGACAGGGGTCAATGAGCAGTTCTTC.

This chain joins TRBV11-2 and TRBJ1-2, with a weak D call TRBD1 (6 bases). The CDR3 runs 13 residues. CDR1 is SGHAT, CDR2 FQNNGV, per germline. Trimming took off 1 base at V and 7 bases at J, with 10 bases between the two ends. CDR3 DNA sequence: TGTGCCAGCAGCTTAGTCCTAGGGGGTGGCTACACCTTC. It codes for CASSLVLGGGYTF.

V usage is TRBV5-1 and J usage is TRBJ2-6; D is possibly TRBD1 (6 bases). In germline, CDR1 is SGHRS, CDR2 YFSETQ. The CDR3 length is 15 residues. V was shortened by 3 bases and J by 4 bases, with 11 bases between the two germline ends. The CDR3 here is CASSSQGAGANVLTF. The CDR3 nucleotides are TGCGCCAGCAGCTCACAGGGAGCCGGGGCCAACGTCCTGACTTTC.

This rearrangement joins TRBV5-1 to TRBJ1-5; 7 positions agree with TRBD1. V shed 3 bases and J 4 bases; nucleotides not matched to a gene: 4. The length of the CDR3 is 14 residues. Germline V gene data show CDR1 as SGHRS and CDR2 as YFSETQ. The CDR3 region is CASSSGQLNQPQHF. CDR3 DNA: TGCGCCAGCAGCTCGGGACAGCTTAATCAGCCCCAGCATTTT. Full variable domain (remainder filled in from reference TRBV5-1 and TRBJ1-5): KAGVTQTPRYLIKTRGQQVTLSCSPISGHRSVSWYQQTPGQGLQFLFEYFSETQRNKGNFPGRFSGRQFSNSRSEMNVSTLELGDSALYLCASSSGQLNQPQHFGDGTRLSIL.

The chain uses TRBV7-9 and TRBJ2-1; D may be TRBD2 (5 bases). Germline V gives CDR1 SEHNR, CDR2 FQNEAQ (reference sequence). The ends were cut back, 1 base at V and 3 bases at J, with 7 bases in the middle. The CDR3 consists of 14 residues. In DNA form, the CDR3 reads TGTGCCAGCAGCTTAGAGGGAGTCTACAATGAGCAGTTCTTC. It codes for CASSLEGVYNEQFF.

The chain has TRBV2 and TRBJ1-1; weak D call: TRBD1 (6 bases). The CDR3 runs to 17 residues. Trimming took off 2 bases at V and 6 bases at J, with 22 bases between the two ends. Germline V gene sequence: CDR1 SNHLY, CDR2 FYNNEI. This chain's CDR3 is CASSELATGSESAEAFF. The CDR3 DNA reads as TGTGCCAGCAGTGAATTGGCGACAGGCTCCGAAAGCGCTGAAGCTTTCTTT.

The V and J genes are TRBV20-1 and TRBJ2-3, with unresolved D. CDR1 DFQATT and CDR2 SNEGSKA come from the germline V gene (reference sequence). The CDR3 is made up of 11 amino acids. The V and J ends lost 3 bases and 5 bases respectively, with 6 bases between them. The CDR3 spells CSASYGDTQYF. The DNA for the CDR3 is TGCAGTGCTAGTTACGGAGATACGCAGTATTTT.

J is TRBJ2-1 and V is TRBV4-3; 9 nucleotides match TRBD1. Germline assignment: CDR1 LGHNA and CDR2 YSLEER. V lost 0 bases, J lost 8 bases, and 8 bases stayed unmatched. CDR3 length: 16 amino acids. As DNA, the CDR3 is TGCGCCAGCAGCCAAGAAGGCGGGACAGGGTTCGATGAGCAGTTCTTC. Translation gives CASSQEGGTGFDEQFF.

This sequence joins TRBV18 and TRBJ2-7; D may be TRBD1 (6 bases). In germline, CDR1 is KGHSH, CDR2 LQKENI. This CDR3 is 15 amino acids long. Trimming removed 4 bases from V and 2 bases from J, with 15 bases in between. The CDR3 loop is CASSLTGYDTYEQYF. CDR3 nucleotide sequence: TGTGCCAGCTCACTGACAGGATACGATACCTACGAGCAGTACTTC.

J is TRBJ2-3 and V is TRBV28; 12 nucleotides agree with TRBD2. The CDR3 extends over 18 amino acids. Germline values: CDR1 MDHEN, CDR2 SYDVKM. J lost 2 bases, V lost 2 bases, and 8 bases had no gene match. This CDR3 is CASSLVKLAGGNTDTQYF. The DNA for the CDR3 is TGTGCCAGCAGTTTAGTTAAACTAGCGGGAGGAAACACAGATACGCAGTATTTT.

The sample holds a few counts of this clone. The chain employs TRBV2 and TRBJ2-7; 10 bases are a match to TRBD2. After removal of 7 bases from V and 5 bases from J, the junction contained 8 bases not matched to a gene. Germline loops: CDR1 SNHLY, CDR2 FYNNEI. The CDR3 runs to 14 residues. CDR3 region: CASTPQRGGNEQYF. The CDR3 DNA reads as TGTGCCAGCACCCCCCAGCGGGGGGGAAACGAGCAGTACTTC. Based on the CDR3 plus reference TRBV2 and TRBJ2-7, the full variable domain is EPEVTQTPSHQVTQMGQEVILRCVPISNHLYFYWYRQILGQKVEFLVSFYNNEISEKSEIFDDQFSVERPDGSNFTLKIRSTKLEDSAMYFCASTPQRGGNEQYFGPGTRLTVT.

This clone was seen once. The CDR3 DNA is TGTGCCAGCAGCCGAGGACAGGGAAGTACCTACGAGCAGTACTTC. It translates to CASSRGQGSTYEQYF. V gene TRBV27 combines with J gene TRBJ2-7; TRBD1 agrees at 8 bases. The length of the CDR3 is 15 residues. CDR1 is MNHEY, CDR2 SMNVEV, per germline (reference sequence). Trimming removed 6 bases from V and 2 bases from J; junction bases left unmatched: 9.

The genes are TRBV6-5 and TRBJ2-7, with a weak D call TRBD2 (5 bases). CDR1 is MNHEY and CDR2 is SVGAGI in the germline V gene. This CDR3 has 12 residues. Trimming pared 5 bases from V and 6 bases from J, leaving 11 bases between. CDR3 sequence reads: CASSPNAGEQYF. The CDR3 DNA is TGTGCCAGCAGTCCAAACGCGGGCGAGCAGTACTTC.

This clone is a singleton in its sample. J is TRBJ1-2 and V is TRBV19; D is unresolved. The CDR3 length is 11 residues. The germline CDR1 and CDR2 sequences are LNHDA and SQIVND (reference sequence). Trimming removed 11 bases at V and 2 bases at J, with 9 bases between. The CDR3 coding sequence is TGTGCCGCGAAATCCAACTATGGCTACACCTTC. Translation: CAAKSNYGYTF.

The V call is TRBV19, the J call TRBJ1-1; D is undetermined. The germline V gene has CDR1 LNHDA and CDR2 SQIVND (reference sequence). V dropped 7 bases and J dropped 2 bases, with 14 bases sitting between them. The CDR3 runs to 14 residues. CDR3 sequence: CASIFPGYNTEAFF. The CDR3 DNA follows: TGTGCCAGTATCTTCCCGGGATATAACACTGAAGCTTTCTTT.

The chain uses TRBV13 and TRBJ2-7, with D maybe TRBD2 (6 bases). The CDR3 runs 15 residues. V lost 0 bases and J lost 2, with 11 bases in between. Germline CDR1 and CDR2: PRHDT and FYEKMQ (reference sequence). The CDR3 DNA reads TGTGCCAGCAGCTTAGGGGGGGGAGAGCCCTACGAGCAGTACTTC. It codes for CASSLGGGEPYEQYF.